This T cell receptor beta chain comes out of a study of T cells after yellow fever vaccination. Making TCR cDNA involved 5'RACE template switching, which added UMIs and a universal primer site. A single record per CDR3 protein comes from TCRdb applying MiXCR to the 5' RACE reads. The sample has some 550,000 distinct CDR3 sequences; about 19% are singletons. Overall study findings and caveats: Contamination of FACS-sorted repertoires by abundant clonotypes from the bulk population could occur. Detected again after the booster were most primary-vaccination clones, at approximately 96% CD4 and more than 70% CD8. Weaker in magnitude, the secondary response showed a faster peak on day 5 versus 15.

This CDR3 has 16 residues. V shed 2 bases, J shed 1 base, and the junction held 5 bases outside the gene matches. Germline V gives CDR1 SGHRS, CDR2 YFSETQ. This clonotype appeared a few times. Antigen unknown. The genes are TRBV5-1 and TRBJ2-2, with 7 bases that match TRBD2. Material: PBMCs, obtained 15 days after the yellow fever booster vaccination. This TCR derives from a young man who received the YFV17D yellow fever vaccine. For the CDR3, the DNA is TGCGCCAGCAGCTTCAGCGGGATAATGAACACCGGGGAGCTGTTTTTT. As protein: CASSFSGIMNTGELFF.